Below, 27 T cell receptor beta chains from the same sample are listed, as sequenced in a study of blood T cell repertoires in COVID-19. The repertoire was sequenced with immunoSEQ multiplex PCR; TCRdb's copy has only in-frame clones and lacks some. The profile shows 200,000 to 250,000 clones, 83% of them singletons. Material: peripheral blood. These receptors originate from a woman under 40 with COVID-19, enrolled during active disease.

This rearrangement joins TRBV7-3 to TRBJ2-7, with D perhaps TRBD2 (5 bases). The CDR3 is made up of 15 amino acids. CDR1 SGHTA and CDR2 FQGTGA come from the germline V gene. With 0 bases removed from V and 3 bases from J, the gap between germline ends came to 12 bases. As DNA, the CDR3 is TGTGCCAGCAGCTTAACAGGGAACGCGGGCTACGAGCAGTACTTC. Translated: CASSLTGNAGYEQYF.

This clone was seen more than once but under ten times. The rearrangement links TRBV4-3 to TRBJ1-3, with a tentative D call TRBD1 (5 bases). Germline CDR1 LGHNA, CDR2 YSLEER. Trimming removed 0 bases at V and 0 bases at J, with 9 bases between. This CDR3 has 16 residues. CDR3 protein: CASSQDWGGSGNTIYF. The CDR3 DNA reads TGCGCCAGCAGCCAAGATTGGGGGGGCTCTGGAAACACCATATATTTT.

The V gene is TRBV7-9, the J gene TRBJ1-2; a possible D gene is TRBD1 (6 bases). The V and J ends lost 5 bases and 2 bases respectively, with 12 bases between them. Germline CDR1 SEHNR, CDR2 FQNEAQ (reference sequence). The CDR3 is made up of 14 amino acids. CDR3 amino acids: CASSPDRKNYGYTF. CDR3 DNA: TGTGCCAGCAGCCCGGACAGAAAGAACTATGGCTACACCTTC.

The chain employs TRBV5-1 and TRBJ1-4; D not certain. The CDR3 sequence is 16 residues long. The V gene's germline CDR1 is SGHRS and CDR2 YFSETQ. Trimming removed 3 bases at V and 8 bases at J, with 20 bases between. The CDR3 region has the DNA TGCGCCAGCAGCTCGAATCCACCCGGGTTTGGGGAAAAACTGTTTTTT. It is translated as CASSSNPPGFGEKLFF.

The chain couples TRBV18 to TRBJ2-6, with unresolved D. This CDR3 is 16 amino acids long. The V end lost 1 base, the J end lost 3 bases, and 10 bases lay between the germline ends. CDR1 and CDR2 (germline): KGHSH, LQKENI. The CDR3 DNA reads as TGTGCCAGCTCACCACAAGGCGGAAATGGGGCCAACGTCCTGACTTTC. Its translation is CASSPQGGNGANVLTF. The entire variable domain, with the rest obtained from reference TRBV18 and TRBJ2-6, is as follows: NAGVMQNPRHLVRRRGQEARLRCSPMKGHSHVYWYRQLPEEGLKFMVYLQKENIIDESGMPKERFSAEFPKEGPSILRIQQVVRGDSAAYFCASSPQGGNGANVLTFGAGSRLTVL.

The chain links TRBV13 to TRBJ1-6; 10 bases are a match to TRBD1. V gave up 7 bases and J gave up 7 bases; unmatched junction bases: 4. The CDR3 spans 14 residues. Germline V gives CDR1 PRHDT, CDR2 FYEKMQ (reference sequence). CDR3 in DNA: TGTGCCAGCACCCGGGGACAGGGGAATTCACCCCTCCACTTT. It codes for CASTRGQGNSPLHF.

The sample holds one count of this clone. The CDR3 DNA follows: TGTGCCAGCAGGCGCCCGACAGGGAACACTGAAGCTTTCTTT. Amino acid sequence: CASRRPTGNTEAFF. The chain recombines TRBV6-5 with TRBJ1-1; perhaps TRBD1 as D (6 bases). This CDR3 is 14 amino acids long. The V end lost 6 bases, the J end lost 1 base, and 12 bases lay between the germline ends. Germline assignment: CDR1 MNHEY and CDR2 SVGAGI.

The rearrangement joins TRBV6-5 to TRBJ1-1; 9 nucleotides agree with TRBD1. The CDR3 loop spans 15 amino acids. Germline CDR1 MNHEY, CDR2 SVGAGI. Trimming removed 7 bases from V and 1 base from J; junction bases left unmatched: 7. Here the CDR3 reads CASKSQGAGNTEAFF. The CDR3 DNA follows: TGTGCCAGCAAGTCACAGGGGGCGGGGAACACTGAAGCTTTCTTT.

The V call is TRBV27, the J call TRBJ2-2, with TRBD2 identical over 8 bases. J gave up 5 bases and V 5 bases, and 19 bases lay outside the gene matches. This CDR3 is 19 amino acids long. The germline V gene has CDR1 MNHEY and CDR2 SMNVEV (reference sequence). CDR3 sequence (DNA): TGTGCCAGCAGTCCCCACGTATCCCAAGCGGGAGTGGGTACCGGGGAGCTGTTTTTT. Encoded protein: CASSPHVSQAGVGTGELFF.

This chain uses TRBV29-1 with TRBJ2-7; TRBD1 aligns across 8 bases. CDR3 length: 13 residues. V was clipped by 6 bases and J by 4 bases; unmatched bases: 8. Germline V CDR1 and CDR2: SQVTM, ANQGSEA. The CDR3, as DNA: TGCAGCGTATTGGACAGGGCACGTTACGAGCAGTACTTC. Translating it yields CSVLDRARYEQYF.

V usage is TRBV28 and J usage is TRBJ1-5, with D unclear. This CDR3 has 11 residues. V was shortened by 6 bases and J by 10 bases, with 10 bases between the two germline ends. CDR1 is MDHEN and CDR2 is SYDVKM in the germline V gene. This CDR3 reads CASSSTPPQHF. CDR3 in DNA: TGTGCCAGCAGCTCGACACCACCCCAGCATTTT.

The CDR3 nucleotides are TGCAGTGCTAGTGGGACACTGAACACTGAAGCTTTCTTT. Protein sequence: CSASGTLNTEAFF. The chain employs TRBV20-1 and TRBJ1-1; D may be TRBD1 (6 bases). The CDR3 totals 13 residues. Trimming shortened V by 3 bases and J by 0 bases, and 8 bases separated the two germline ends. Germline CDR1 is DFQATT and CDR2 is SNEGSKA (reference sequence).

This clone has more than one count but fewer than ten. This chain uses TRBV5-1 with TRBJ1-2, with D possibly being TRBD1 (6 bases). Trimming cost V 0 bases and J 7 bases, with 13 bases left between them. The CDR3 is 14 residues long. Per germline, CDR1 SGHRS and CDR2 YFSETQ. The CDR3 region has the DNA TGCGCCAGCAGCTTGGTCCCAGGGGATGGTGGCTACACCTTC. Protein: CASSLVPGDGGYTF.

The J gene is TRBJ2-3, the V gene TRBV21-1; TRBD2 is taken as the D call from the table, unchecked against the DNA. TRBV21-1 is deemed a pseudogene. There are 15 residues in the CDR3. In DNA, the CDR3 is TGTGCCAGCAGCATGAGAGGGGGGGCCCCAGATACGCAGTATTTT. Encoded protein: CASSMRGGAPDTQYF.

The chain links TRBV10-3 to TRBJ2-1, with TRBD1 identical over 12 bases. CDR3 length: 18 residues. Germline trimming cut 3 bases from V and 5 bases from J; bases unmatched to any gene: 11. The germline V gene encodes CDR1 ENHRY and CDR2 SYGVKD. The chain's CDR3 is CAISDGTGGQTRNNEQFF. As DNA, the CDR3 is TGTGCCATCAGTGACGGGACAGGGGGCCAAACACGAAACAATGAGCAGTTCTTC.

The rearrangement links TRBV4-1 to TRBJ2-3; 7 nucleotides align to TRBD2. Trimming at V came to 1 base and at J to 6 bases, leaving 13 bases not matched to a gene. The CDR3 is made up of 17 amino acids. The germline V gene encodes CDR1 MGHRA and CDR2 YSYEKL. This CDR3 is CASSQGDLAEAADTQYF. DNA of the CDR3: TGCGCCAGCAGCCAAGGGGACCTAGCGGAGGCTGCGGATACGCAGTATTTT.

CDR3 sequence (DNA): TGCGCCAGCAGCTTAGGGGGAAGGACTGAAGCTTTCTTT. It is translated as CASSLGGRTEAFF. The chain employs TRBV5-1 and TRBJ1-1; possible D gene TRBD1, 6 bases. The length of the CDR3 is 13 residues. With 2 bases removed from V and 5 bases from J, the gap between germline ends came to 10 bases. CDR1 and CDR2 from the germline V gene are SGHRS and YFSETQ.

In nucleotides, the CDR3 is TGTGCCAGCAGGCAACAGGGTGTGAACACTGAAGCTTTCTTT. This translates into CASRQQGVNTEAFF. J is TRBJ1-1 and V is TRBV2; D is possibly TRBD1 (6 bases). The CDR3 is made up of 14 amino acids. Germline values: CDR1 SNHLY, CDR2 FYNNEI. Between the trimmed V and J ends, which lost 6 bases and 0 bases, there was a span of 11 bases.

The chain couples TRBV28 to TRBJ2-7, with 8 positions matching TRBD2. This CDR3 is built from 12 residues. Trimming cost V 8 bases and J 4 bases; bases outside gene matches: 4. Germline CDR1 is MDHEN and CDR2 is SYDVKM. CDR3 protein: CASAGTRYEQYF. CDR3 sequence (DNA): TGTGCCAGCGCCGGGACTAGATACGAGCAGTACTTC.

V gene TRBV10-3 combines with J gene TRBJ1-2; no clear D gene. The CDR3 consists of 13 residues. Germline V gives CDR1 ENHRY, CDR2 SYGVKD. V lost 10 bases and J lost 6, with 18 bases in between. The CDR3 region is CATSVTTDDGYTF. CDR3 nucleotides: TGTGCCACCTCTGTAACTACGGATGATGGCTACACCTTC.

The CDR3 DNA reads TGTGCCAGTAGTATAACTGGGCAGGGAATAGATACGCAGTATTTT. Its translation is CASSITGQGIDTQYF. This rearrangement joins TRBV19 to TRBJ2-3; D may be TRBD1 (5 bases). CDR3 size: 15 residues. Germline lookup yields CDR1 LNHDA and CDR2 SQIVND (reference sequence). Trimming shortened V by 2 bases and J by 5 bases, and 14 bases separated the two germline ends.

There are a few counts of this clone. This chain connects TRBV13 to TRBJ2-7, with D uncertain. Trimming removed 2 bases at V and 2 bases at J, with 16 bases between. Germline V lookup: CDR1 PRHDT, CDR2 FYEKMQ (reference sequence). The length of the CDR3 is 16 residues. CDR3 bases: TGTGCCAGCAGCTTAAGAGGAAGACCCAACCCCTACGAGCAGTACTTC. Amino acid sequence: CASSLRGRPNPYEQYF.

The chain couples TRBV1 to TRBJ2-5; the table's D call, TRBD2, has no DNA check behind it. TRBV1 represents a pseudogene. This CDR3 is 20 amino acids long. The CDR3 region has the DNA TGCACCAGCAGCCAAGCCCACGGGGCAGGGCCAACTCTAGCGGACTTGAAGCGGTACTTC. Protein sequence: CTSSQAHGAGPTLADLKRYF.

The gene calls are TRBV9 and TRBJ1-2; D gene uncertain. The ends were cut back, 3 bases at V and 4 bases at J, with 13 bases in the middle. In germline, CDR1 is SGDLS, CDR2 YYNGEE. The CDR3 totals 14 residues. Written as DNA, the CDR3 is TGTGCCAGCAGCGCCTACGACAACGCCTATGGCTACACCTTC. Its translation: CASSAYDNAYGYTF.

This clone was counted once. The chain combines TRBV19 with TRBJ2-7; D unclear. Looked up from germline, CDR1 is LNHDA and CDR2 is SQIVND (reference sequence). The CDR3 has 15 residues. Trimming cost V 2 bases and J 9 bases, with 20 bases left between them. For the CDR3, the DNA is TGTGCCAGTAGTATACGGGTGGGTACCTACGAAGGGCAGTACTTC. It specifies CASSIRVGTYEGQYF.

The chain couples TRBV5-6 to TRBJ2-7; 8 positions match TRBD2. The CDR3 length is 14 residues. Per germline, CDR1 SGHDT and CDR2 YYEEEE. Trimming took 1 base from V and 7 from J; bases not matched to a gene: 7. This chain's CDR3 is CASSLFSGAREQYF. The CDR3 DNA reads TGTGCCAGCAGCTTGTTTAGCGGGGCTCGGGAGCAGTACTTC.

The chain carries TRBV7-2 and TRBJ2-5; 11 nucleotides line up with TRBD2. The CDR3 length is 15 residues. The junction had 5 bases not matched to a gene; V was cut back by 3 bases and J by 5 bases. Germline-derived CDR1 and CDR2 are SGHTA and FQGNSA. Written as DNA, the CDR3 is TGTGCCAGCAGCTTTAGCGGGGGGGCCGGGGAGACCCAGTACTTC. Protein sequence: CASSFSGGAGETQYF.